The source of this T cell receptor (beta chain) is a study of OX40 agonist ivuxolimab in advanced cancers. General notes on the study: Ivuxolimab was a fully human IgG2 agonistic monoclonal antibody targeting the costimulatory receptor OX40 (CD134). Intravenous ivuxolimab was administered to patients every 2 weeks at six dose levels: 0.01, 0.1, 0.3, 1.5, 3 and 10 mg/kg. Of the 50 to 55 patients in dose escalation, some 19 had hepatocellular carcinoma, approximately 15 had melanoma, 9 had renal cell carcinoma and 9 had head and neck cancer. A male proportion of almost 85% and a mean age of approximately 58 years, ranging from about 20 to 80, were recorded for the dose-escalation cohort. Prior anti-PD-1, anti-PD-L1 or anti-CTLA-4 therapy was permitted, and less than 45% of dose-escalation patients had received checkpoint inhibitors. Three dose-escalation patients achieved partial responses, one with hepatocellular carcinoma and two with cutaneous melanoma. Peripheral TCRbeta sequencing was intended to test whether TCR sequence diversity was altered and clonal T-cell expansion was caused by ivuxolimab. The monotherapy dose-escalation portion (N ≈ 50 patients) of the phase I ivuxolimab trial is reported in the paper. Results and caveats for the whole study, not just this receptor: Low levels of normalized T-cell clonal expansion were also seen in some patients who did not respond. At doses of 0.1 to 3.0 mg/kg, clonal expansion of both CD4+ and CD8+ T cells in blood was seen between baseline and week 6. On average, CD8+ T cells showed more expanded clones than CD4+ T cells after ivuxolimab. Which antigens the clonally expanded peripheral T cells were specific for was not determined. In the 0.1-3.0 mg/kg groups, partial responders were among the patients with the lowest normalized peripheral clonal expansion, particularly in CD8+ T cells.

Genomic DNA was extracted from sorted cells for sequencing of the TCRbeta CDR3 region. The immunoSEQ Assay was used to sequence the TCRbeta CDR3 regions. Held by TCRdb, this immuneACCESS table contains in-frame sequences only and omits some clones. Under half of the omission traces to an unresolved V gene where checked; the cause of the rest is unknown. Recorded for this sample are some 86,000 clones; about 94% of them occurred a single time. Around 10% of the sample rests with the top ten. For this clone: Which antigen it targets is not known. Base qualities were left out, and no much larger clone turns up one base away.

The trial excluded patients who had a history of autoimmune disease or were on systemic immunosuppression. Peripheral blood for TCR sequencing was drawn from every dose cohort at baseline, at cycle 4 day 1 and at cycle 7 day 1. The samples were drawn from a first-in-human, open-label, multicenter phase I dose-escalation trial of ivuxolimab. Adults with locally advanced or metastatic melanoma, renal cell, hepatocellular, or head and neck squamous cell carcinoma were enrolled in the trial. Before TCR sequencing, CD4+ and CD8+ T cells were separately sorted from peripheral blood. V and J lose 2 bases and 1 base, and a span of 4 bases separates them. CDR1 and CDR2 were assigned from the germline V gene as SGHDT and YYEEEE. Taken from cysteine to phenylalanine, the CDR3 has 14 residues. The entry retains the CDR3 DNA only, 42 bases that are in frame from base 1.

The V gene is TRBV5-6 and the J gene is TRBJ2-6; no D gene is confidently identified. This TCR came from an adult with an advanced solid tumor such as melanoma, head and neck, liver or kidney cancer. Sequencing was performed on CD4+ or CD8+ T cells sorted from blood, taken in a trial of the OX40 agonist ivuxolimab. The CDR3 protein: CASSLKSGANVLTF. The DNA reads as follows: TGTGCCAGCAGCTTAAAATCTGGGGCCAACGTCCTGACTTTC.